This T cell receptor (beta chain) was sequenced during a study of blood T cell repertoires in COVID-19. Study information: Samples representing acute and convalescent COVID-19 were sourced from the United States, Italy and Spain. PBMCs, B-cell-depleted T cells, or T cells were the source of the cDNA or gDNA that made up the material.

Study processing details: Scientists estimated how many nucleated cells there were by amplifying reference gene primers. Libraries were prepared by immunoSEQ multiplex PCR; TCRdb keeps only in-frame clonotypes and omits some of them. V and J calls and clone size are copied from that table; D and trimming were computed from the DNA. Of just under 300,000 clones in the sample, more than 85% were seen once. The junction had 8 bases not matched to a gene; V was cut back by 4 bases and J by 9 bases. CDR1 and CDR2 from the germline V gene are LGHNA and YNFKEQ. The CDR3 is 14 residues long. This clonotype originated in a man in his sixties or seventies with acute or convalescent COVID-19. The sequenced material came from peripheral blood. The V call is TRBV4-2, the J call TRBJ1-3, with 8 bases that match TRBD1. CDR3 protein: CASSPDRGLATIYF. The CDR3 coding sequence is TGTGCCAGCAGCCCCGACAGGGGACTAGCCACCATATATTTT.